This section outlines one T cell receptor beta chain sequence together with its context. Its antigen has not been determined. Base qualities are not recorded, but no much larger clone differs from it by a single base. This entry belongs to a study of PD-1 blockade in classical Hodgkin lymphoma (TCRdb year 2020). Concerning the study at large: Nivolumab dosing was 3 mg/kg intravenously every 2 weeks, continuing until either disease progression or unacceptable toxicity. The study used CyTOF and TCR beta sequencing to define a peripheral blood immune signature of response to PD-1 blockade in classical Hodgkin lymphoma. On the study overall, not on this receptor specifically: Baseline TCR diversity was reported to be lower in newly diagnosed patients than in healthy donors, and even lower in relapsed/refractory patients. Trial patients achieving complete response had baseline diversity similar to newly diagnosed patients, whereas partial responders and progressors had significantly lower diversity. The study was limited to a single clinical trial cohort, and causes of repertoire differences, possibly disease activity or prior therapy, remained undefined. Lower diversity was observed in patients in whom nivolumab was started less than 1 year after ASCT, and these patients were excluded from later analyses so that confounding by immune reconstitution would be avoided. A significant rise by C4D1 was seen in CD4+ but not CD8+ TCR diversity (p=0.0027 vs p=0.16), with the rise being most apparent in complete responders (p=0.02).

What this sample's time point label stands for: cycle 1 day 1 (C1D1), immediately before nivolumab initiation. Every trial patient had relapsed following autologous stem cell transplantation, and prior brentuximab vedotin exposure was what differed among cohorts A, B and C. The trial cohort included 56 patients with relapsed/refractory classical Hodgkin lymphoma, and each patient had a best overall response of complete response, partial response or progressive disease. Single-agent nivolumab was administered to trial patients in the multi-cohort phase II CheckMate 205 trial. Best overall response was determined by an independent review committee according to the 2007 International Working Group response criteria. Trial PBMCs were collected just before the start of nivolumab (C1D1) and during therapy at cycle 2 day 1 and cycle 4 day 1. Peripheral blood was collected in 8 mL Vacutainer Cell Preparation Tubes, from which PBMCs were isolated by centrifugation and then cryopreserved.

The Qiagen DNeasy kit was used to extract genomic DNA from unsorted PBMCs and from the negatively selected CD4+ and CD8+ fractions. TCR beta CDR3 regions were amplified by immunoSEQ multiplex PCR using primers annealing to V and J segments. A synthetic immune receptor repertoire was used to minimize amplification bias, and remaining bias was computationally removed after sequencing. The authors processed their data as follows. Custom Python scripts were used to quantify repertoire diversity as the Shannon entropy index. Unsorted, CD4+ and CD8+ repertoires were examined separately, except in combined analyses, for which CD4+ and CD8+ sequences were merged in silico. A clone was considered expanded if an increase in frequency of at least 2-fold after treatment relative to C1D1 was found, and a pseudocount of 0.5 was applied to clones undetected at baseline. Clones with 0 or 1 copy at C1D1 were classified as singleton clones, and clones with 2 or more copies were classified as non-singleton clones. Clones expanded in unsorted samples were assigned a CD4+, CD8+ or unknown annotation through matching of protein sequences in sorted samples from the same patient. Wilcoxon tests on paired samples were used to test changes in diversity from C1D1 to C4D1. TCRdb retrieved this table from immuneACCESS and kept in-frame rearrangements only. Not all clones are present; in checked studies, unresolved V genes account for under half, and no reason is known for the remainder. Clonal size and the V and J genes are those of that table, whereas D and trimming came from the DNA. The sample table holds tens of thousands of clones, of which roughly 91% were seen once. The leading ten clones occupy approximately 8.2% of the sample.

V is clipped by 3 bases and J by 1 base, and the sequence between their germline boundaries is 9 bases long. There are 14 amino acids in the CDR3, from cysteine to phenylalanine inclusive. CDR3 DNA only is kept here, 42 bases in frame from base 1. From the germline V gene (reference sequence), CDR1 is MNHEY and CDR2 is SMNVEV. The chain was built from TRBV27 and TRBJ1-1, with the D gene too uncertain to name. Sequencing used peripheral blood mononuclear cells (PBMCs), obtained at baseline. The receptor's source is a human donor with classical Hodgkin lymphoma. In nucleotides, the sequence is TGTGCCAGCAGTTTTTCGGTCCAGAACACTGAAGCTTTCTTT. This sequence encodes CASSFSVQNTEAFF.